Presented here are 20 T cell receptor beta chains from one specimen sequenced in a study of T-cell reconstitution after alpha-beta-depleted transplantation in children (dated by TCRdb to about 2016). Library prep was done by PCR. Sequenced on an Illumina HiSeq 2500. TCR libraries were prepared with molecular barcoding, using unique molecular identifiers to normalize TCRbeta repertoire quantification. TCRdb itself trimmed the public reads at Q25 with fastp, ran MiXCR and retained productive beta chains. Here each entry gathers all rows of one CDR3 protein and keeps the most common genes and DNA. Recorded for this sample are around 700,000 distinct CDR3 sequences; 13% of them occurred a single time. 0.79% of the sample is taken by the ten largest. Read against the paper, the sample's treatment or condition label means: allogeneic hematopoietic cell transplantation with graft depleted of TCRalphabeta T cells and CD19 B cells.

The starting material was PBMCs, obtained before TCRalphabeta/CD19-depleted stem cell transplant. The receptors originated from a girl aged 2 to 9 with congenital amegakaryocytic thrombocytopenia, due to receive a stem cell transplant.

Turning to this clonotype: A single base separates this from a much larger clone, so it may be a read error. The chain recombines TRBV5-1 with TRBJ2-5; weak D call: TRBD1 (6 bases). CDR3 length: 17 amino acids. The germline V and J ends were trimmed by 0 bases and 1 base, with 16 bases remaining between them. CDR1 and CDR2 from the germline V gene are SGHRS and YFSETQ. As DNA, the CDR3 is TGCGCCAGCAGCTTGGGACAGGCGTCGTGCCCCCAAGAGACCCAGTACTTC. Protein sequence: CASSLGQASCPQETQYF.

This clonotype was detected a few times. The rearrangement joins TRBV25-1 to TRBJ2-1; 9 nucleotides align to TRBD2. V trimming: 5 bases; J trimming: 10 bases; junction bases outside the gene matches: 6. The CDR3 is 13 amino acids. CDR1 and CDR2 (germline): MGHDK, SYGVNS. As DNA, the CDR3 is TGTGCCAGCAGTCTAGCGGGATCGTGGGAGCAGTTCTTC. Translating it yields CASSLAGSWEQFF.

This clonotype was observed many times. The chain has TRBV5-1 and TRBJ2-5, with D maybe TRBD2 (5 bases). This CDR3 spans 14 amino acids. V was cut by 0 bases and J by 4 bases, with 10 bases left in between. Germline V CDR1 and CDR2: SGHRS, YFSETQ. In DNA form, the CDR3 reads TGCGCCAGCAGCTTGGTTCTAGCTAGAGAGACCCAGTACTTC. Translated, it gives CASSLVLARETQYF.

The chain carries TRBV21-1 and TRBJ2-4; TRBD1 is the table's D call and was not checked against the DNA. TRBV21-1 is reported as a pseudogene. The CDR3 is made up of 16 amino acids. This CDR3 is CASTNFWDRRKNIQYF. The DNA of the CDR3 is TGTGCCAGCACCAACTTCTGGGACAGGAGAAAAAACATTCAGTACTTC.

There are many counts of this clonotype. The rearrangement uses TRBV29-1 and TRBJ2-7; D gene uncertain. CDR3 size: 12 residues. Trimming took 4 bases from V and 2 from J, leaving 9 bases between them. Per germline, CDR1 SQVTM and CDR2 ANQGSEA. CDR3 protein: CSVGDRTYEQYF. CDR3 sequence (DNA): TGCAGCGTTGGGGATAGGACCTACGAGCAGTACTTC.

V and J are TRBV20-1 and TRBJ2-4; a possible D gene is TRBD2 (5 bases). Germline V gene data show CDR1 as DFQATT and CDR2 as SNEGSKA (reference sequence). The CDR3 extends over 14 amino acids. The ends were cut back, 6 bases at V and 6 bases at J, with 18 bases in the middle. The CDR3 DNA reads TGCAGTGCACCGTCGACCGCCGCGGGAAACATTCAGTACTTC. Translation: CSAPSTAAGNIQYF.

This clonotype occurred many times. J is TRBJ2-2 and V is TRBV6-5; D remains unclear. This CDR3 has 14 residues. The germline V gene encodes CDR1 MNHEY and CDR2 SVGAGI. V was trimmed by 0 bases and J by 4 bases, leaving 6 bases between them. The CDR3 DNA is TGTGCCAGCAGTTACTCTTGGGGCACCGGGGAGCTGTTTTTT. Its protein product is CASSYSWGTGELFF.

V gene TRBV11-1 combines with J gene TRBJ2-1, with D hard to call. Trimming cost V 1 base and J 13 bases, with 17 bases left between them. This CDR3 is 14 amino acids long. Germline CDR1 is SGHAT and CDR2 is FQDESV (reference sequence). CDR3 bases: TGTGCCAGCAGCTTAGTGGTGTCTTCTAGAAAACAGTTCTTC. This encodes CASSLVVSSRKQFF.

This clonotype was recorded a few times. The chain uses TRBV5-1 and TRBJ2-5; the match to TRBD1 covers 9 bases. Germline V gene lookup returns CDR1 SGHRS and CDR2 YFSETQ. V was clipped by 0 bases and J by 8 bases; unmatched bases: 5. CDR3 size: 14 residues. This chain's CDR3 is CASSLAGDRDTQYF. Here the CDR3 DNA reads TGCGCCAGCAGCTTGGCGGGGGACAGGGATACCCAGTACTTC.

Points on this clonotype: One end of the junction does not line up with germline, which may come from a read error. The genes are TRBV7-9 and TRBJ2-5; the D is unclear. Germline V lookup: CDR1 SEHNR, CDR2 FQNEAQ (reference sequence). This CDR3 comprises 16 residues. The CDR3 sequence is CASSFRELFPQEAQYF. CDR3 coding DNA: TGTGCCAGCAGCTTTAGGGAACTATTTCCCCAAGAGGCCCAGTACTTC.

This chain uses TRBV28 with TRBJ2-5; D gene uncertain. Germline V gene lookup returns CDR1 MDHEN and CDR2 SYDVKM. Trimming stripped 5 bases from V and 5 bases from J, with 18 bases between. The CDR3 contains 15 residues. CDR3 protein: CASSPGKGLGETQYF. For the CDR3, the DNA is TGTGCCAGCAGTCCTGGGAAGGGATTGGGGGAGACCCAGTACTTC.

In this sample, this clonotype turned up many times. J is TRBJ1-2 and V is TRBV20-1; 7 bases are a match to TRBD1. This CDR3 is built from 16 residues. The V gene end was trimmed by 3 bases and the J gene end by 8 bases; junction bases not matched to a gene: 18. Germline values: CDR1 DFQATT, CDR2 SNEGSKA (reference sequence). CDR3: CSASSGQGGPGRGYTF. CDR3 bases: TGCAGTGCTAGTTCAGGGCAGGGGGGCCCCGGTCGCGGCTACACCTTC.

At least ten counts were recorded for this clonotype. This chain joins TRBV20-1 and TRBJ2-2; weak D call: TRBD2 (6 bases). Germline V gene data show CDR1 as DFQATT and CDR2 as SNEGSKA (reference sequence). This CDR3 is built from 14 residues. Trimming shortened V by 0 bases and J by 7 bases, and 12 bases separated the two germline ends. CDR3 sequence (DNA): TGCAGTGCTAGAGATCTGCGGGATGGCGGGGAGCTGTTTTTT. This sequence encodes CSARDLRDGGELFF.

This clonotype was seen at least ten times. V usage is TRBV10-3 and J usage is TRBJ2-1, with TRBD2 matching over 7 bases. Germline assignment: CDR1 ENHRY and CDR2 SYGVKD. V lost 4 bases to trimming and J lost 1 base; unmatched junction nucleotides: 1. The CDR3 covers 14 residues. The CDR3 region is CAISGRESYNEQFF. CDR3 in DNA: TGTGCCATCAGTGGGCGGGAGTCCTACAATGAGCAGTTCTTC.

This clonotype has ten or more counts. The rearrangement links TRBV29-1 to TRBJ2-3, with 9 bases identical to TRBD1. This CDR3 has 14 amino acids. CDR1 SQVTM and CDR2 ANQGSEA come from the germline V gene. The junction had 11 bases not matched to a gene; V was cut back by 7 bases and J by 6 bases. The CDR3 DNA reads TGCAGCGCCACCTTAACAGGGGGCCGGGATACGCAGTATTTT. It specifies CSATLTGGRDTQYF.

The chain employs TRBV20-1 and TRBJ2-7, with 8 bases fitting TRBD2. CDR3 length equals 16 residues. The J segment lost 3 bases and the V segment lost 0 bases, leaving 10 bases of the junction unmatched. Germline CDR1 reads DFQATT; CDR2 reads SNEGSKA (reference sequence). CDR3 residues: CSARDRLAGWDYEQYF. In nucleotides, the CDR3 is TGCAGTGCTAGAGATCGGTTAGCGGGATGGGACTACGAGCAGTACTTC.

This clonotype was counted many times. V and J are TRBV29-1 and TRBJ1-1, with unresolved D. V lost 3 bases, J lost 0 bases, and 11 bases lay in between. There are 14 residues in the CDR3. Germline V gene lookup returns CDR1 SQVTM and CDR2 ANQGSEA. In DNA, the CDR3 is TGCAGCGTTGATAAGGGTAAGATGAACACTGAAGCTTTCTTT. Translating it yields CSVDKGKMNTEAFF.

This clonotype was detected a few times. This chain connects TRBV15 to TRBJ1-1; the D gene is possibly TRBD1 (5 bases). This CDR3 has 13 amino acids. V was trimmed by 1 base and J by 7 bases, leaving 10 bases between them. The V gene's germline CDR1 is LNHNV and CDR2 YYDKDF (reference sequence). The CDR3 here is CATSRGTGVEAFF. The DNA for the CDR3 is TGTGCCACCAGCAGAGGGACGGGGGTTGAAGCTTTCTTT.

This chain links TRBV7-6 with TRBJ2-1; 10 bases align to TRBD2. With 1 base clipped from V and 5 bases from J, the junction kept 5 bases outside the gene matches. Looked up from germline, CDR1 is SGHVS and CDR2 is FNYEAQ. The CDR3 extends over 16 amino acids. The CDR3 DNA follows: TGTGCCAGCAGCTTAGAAGGGACTAGCGCCCACAATGAGCAGTTCTTC. Translation: CASSLEGTSAHNEQFF.

This clonotype was seen many times. The gene calls are TRBV24-1 and TRBJ2-7; tentative D call: TRBD1 (5 bases). CDR1 KGHDR and CDR2 SFDVKD come from the germline V gene. Trimming took 4 bases from V and 5 from J, leaving 8 bases between them. CDR3 length equals 12 residues. The CDR3 loop is CATSDPRDEQYF. For the CDR3, the DNA is TGTGCCACCAGTGACCCCAGGGACGAGCAGTACTTC.